This T cell receptor beta chain was identified in a study of sequential checkpoint blockade in melanoma. The wider study: First-line arms were nivolumab then ipilimumab, or the reverse, randomized 1:1. Both treatment sequences were followed by maintenance nivolumab.

Unmatched junction bases numbered 4, after V lost 2 bases and J lost 5 bases. The germline V gene has CDR1 LNHDA and CDR2 SQIVND (reference sequence). The CDR3 loop spans 15 amino acids. Repertoires were generated with immunoSEQ multiplex PCR, while TCRdb's copy carries only in-frame clones and drops some. There are approximately 12,000 clones in the sample; about 80% occur only once, and roughly half lies in the top ten. This clone qualifies as medium-sized. As to treatment: randomized to nivolumab then ipilimumab (arm A) or the reverse (arm B). None of the patients previously received DNA-damaging chemotherapy. Sorted cells were live CD3+CD8+, lacking CD19 and CD56, from PBMCs.

The source material was CD8+ T cells sorted from blood (inferred from file names), sampled from a patient given nivolumab and ipilimumab in sequence. The sequence was obtained from a human donor with melanoma. This chain uses TRBV19 with TRBJ2-3; TRBD2 matches 10 bases. DNA for the CDR3: TGTGCCAGTAGTATAACTAGCGGGACCCTAGATACGCAGTATTTT. This encodes CASSITSGTLDTQYF.